A single sample gave rise to the 9 T cell receptor beta chains below, sequenced in a study of T-cell memory formation after mild COVID-19. Each CDR3 protein gets one entry after TCRdb re-called the 5' RACE reads with MiXCR. The repertoire consists of about 180,000 distinct CDR3 sequences, with less than 20% occurring once and the leading ten covering roughly 4%. The sequenced material came from PBMCs or a T cell subset sorted from them (not recorded which). Source of these receptors: a young man who had mild COVID-19 (a few samples of this study predate the infection). Cell type and time point are not known.

This clonotype was counted at least ten times. J is TRBJ2-2 and V is TRBV5-1; D is possibly TRBD2 (6 bases). Trimming removed 0 bases from V and 3 bases from J, with 9 bases in between. Per germline, CDR1 SGHRS and CDR2 YFSETQ. This CDR3 has 15 amino acids. The CDR3 loop is CASSLDPGDTGELFF. CDR3 sequence (DNA): TGCGCCAGCAGCTTGGACCCGGGGGACACCGGGGAGCTGTTTTTT.

This chain links TRBV5-1 with TRBJ1-5, with no clear D. Trimming pared 0 bases from V and 4 bases from J, leaving 14 bases between. CDR3 length: 16 amino acids. Germline loops: CDR1 SGHRS, CDR2 YFSETQ. The CDR3 loop reads CASSLGPRVGNQPQHF. The CDR3, as DNA: TGCGCCAGCAGCTTGGGGCCAAGGGTGGGGAATCAGCCCCAGCATTTT.

The chain employs TRBV11-2 and TRBJ2-2; no firm D call. CDR3 length equals 18 residues. Trimming left V 1 base short and J 4 bases short, with 19 bases between. Germline V CDR1 and CDR2: SGHAT, FQNNGV. DNA of the CDR3: TGTGCCAGCAGCTTAGTAGGTTTAAGACCAACCATCACCGGGGAGCTGTTTTTT. It yields the protein CASSLVGLRPTITGELFF. The full variable domain, rest sourced from reference TRBV11-2 and TRBJ2-2, is EAGVAQSPRYKIIEKRQSVAFWCNPISGHATLYWYQQILGQGPKLLIQFQNNGVVDDSQLPKDRFSAERLKGVDSTLKIQPAKLEDSAVYLCASSLVGLRPTITGELFFGEGSRLTVL.

This clonotype turned up a few times. The gene calls are TRBV21-1 and TRBJ2-2; no check of the table's D call, TRBD2, against the DNA was made. TRBV21-1 is shown as a pseudogene. The CDR3 is 14 residues long. CDR3 nucleotide sequence: TGTGCCAGCAGCCTCACGGAGGAGGCCGGGGAGCTGTTTTTT. It codes for CASSLTEEAGELFF.

This clonotype appeared many times. This chain uses TRBV5-1 with TRBJ2-5, with no clear D. Germline assignment: CDR1 SGHRS and CDR2 YFSETQ. The CDR3 totals 14 residues. Trimming removed 0 bases at V and 1 base at J, with 7 bases between. The CDR3 bases are TGCGCCAGCAGCTTGGCTGTCGGCCAAGAGACCCAGTACTTC. Its translation: CASSLAVGQETQYF.

In this sample, this clonotype turned up a few times. The chain carries TRBV5-1 and TRBJ2-1; D is possibly TRBD1 (6 bases). CDR3 length equals 13 residues. Germline lookup yields CDR1 SGHRS and CDR2 YFSETQ. Trimming cost V 4 bases and J 4 bases, with 9 bases left between them. CDR3 sequence: CASSVTGYNEQFF. As DNA, the CDR3 is TGCGCCAGCAGCGTGACAGGTTACAATGAGCAGTTCTTC.

This rearrangement joins TRBV5-1 to TRBJ2-3; a weak D match, TRBD2 (7 bases). CDR3 length equals 13 residues. The V gene lost 0 bases and the J gene lost 10 bases, with 12 bases spanning the gap. CDR1 is SGHRS, CDR2 YFSETQ, per germline. The DNA of the CDR3 is TGCGCCAGCAGCTTGGGAGAGGGGGGGGCGCAGTATTTT. It yields the protein CASSLGEGGAQYF.

This clonotype was counted between two and nine times. V is TRBV6-2 or TRBV6-3 and J is TRBJ2-7, with a tentative D call TRBD2 (6 bases). The length of the CDR3 is 15 residues. Germline V gene sequence: CDR1 MNHEY, CDR2 SVGEGT. The ends were cut back, 7 bases at V and 3 bases at J, with 19 bases in the middle. CDR3 sequence: CASTPTARTNYEQYF. The CDR3 region has the DNA TGTGCCAGCACTCCCACGGCTCGGACTAACTACGAGCAGTACTTC.

This clonotype was found a few times. J is TRBJ2-5 and V is TRBV7-2; D is unresolved. Trimming took 4 bases from V and 7 from J, leaving 10 bases between them. Germline V gives CDR1 SGHTA, CDR2 FQGNSA. The CDR3 consists of 12 residues. CDR3 region: CASSSAVGTQYF. The CDR3 DNA reads as TGTGCCAGCAGCTCGGCCGTAGGGACCCAGTACTTC.